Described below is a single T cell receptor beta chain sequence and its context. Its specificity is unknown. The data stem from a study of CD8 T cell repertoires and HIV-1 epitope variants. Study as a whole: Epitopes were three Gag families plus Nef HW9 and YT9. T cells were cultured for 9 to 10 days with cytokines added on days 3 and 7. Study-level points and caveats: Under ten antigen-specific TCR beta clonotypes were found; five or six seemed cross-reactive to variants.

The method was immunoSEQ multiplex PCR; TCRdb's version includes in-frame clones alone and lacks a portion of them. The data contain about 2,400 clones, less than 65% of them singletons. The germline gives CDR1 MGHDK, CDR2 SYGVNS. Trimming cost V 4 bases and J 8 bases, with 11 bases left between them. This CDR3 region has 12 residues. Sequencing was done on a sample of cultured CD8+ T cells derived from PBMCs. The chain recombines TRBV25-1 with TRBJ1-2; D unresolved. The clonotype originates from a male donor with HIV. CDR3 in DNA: TGTGCCAGCAGTGTCCATATGGGAGGCTACACCTTC. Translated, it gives CASSVHMGGYTF.